This entry lists 22 T cell receptor beta chains sequenced from one sample in a study of cytomegalovirus exposure and HLA in healthy donors. The table came from immunoSEQ multiplex PCR; TCRdb's copy has only in-frame clones and leaves some out. The sample yields 50,000 to 65,000 clones, roughly nine tenths seen once. The sequenced material came from PBMCs. The source is a woman aged 18-29 years in good health and CMV-seropositive.

The rearrangement uses TRBV27 and TRBJ1-5, with a tentative D call TRBD1 (5 bases). The germline gives CDR1 MNHEY, CDR2 SMNVEV (reference sequence). The CDR3 runs to 14 residues. Deletions cut 5 bases from V and 4 bases from J, with 12 bases between. Here the CDR3 DNA reads TGTGCCAGCAGTAGAACGGGACTTAATCAGCCCCAGCATTTT. Translation gives CASSRTGLNQPQHF.

J is TRBJ2-3 and V is TRBV7-2; 8 bases line up with TRBD2. V lost 2 bases to trimming and J lost 2 bases; unmatched junction nucleotides: 12. The CDR3 totals 18 residues. Germline loops: CDR1 SGHTA, CDR2 FQGNSA. In nucleotides, the CDR3 is TGTGCCAGCAGCTTAACCTCGGGAGGGACAAGCTACACAGATACGCAGTATTTT. As protein: CASSLTSGGTSYTDTQYF.

The CDR3 is CASSSSSGGAGEQYF. The CDR3 DNA sequence: TGTGCCAGCAGTTCCTCTAGCGGGGGGGCCGGCGAGCAGTACTTC. The V gene is TRBV28, the J gene TRBJ2-7, with 12 bases aligning to TRBD2. The CDR3 extends over 15 amino acids. Germline-derived CDR1 and CDR2 are MDHEN and SYDVKM. The V segment lost 4 bases and the J segment 6 bases; nucleotides outside the gene matches: 7.

The chain's CDR3 is CASSQGQGRKLFF. The CDR3 nucleotides read TGTGCCAGCAGCCAGGGACAGGGGAGAAAACTGTTTTTT. The genes are TRBV14 and TRBJ1-4; 10 bases align to TRBD1. From germline, CDR1 is SGHDN and CDR2 FVKESK. The CDR3 is made up of 13 amino acids. V dropped 3 bases and J dropped 10; count of bases not matched to a gene: 2.

This chain uses TRBV7-8 with TRBJ2-2; TRBD2 agrees at 8 bases. This CDR3 is 15 amino acids long. Trimming removed 5 bases from V and 6 bases from J; junction bases left unmatched: 8. Germline V CDR1 and CDR2: SGHVS, FQNEAQ. The CDR3 loop reads CASSAPGGRAGELFF. CDR3 DNA sequence: TGTGCCAGCAGCGCCCCGGGGGGGCGGGCCGGGGAGCTGTTTTTT.

CDR3 region: CAIRRTEQNTEAFF. In DNA form, the CDR3 reads TGTGCCATCAGGCGGACAGAACAGAACACTGAAGCTTTCTTT. The V call is TRBV10-3, the J call TRBJ1-1; D may be TRBD1 (6 bases). The V gene lost 6 bases and the J gene lost 1 base, with 12 bases spanning the gap. The CDR3 loop spans 14 amino acids. CDR1 is ENHRY, CDR2 SYGVKD, per germline.

V gene TRBV4-2 combines with J gene TRBJ1-4; no reliable D call. Trimming removed 0 bases from V and 2 bases from J, with 7 bases in between. The CDR3 covers 15 residues. Germline CDR1 is LGHNA and CDR2 is YNFKEQ. The CDR3 spells CASSQDMTTNEKLFF. The DNA for the CDR3 is TGTGCCAGCAGCCAAGATATGACTACTAATGAAAAACTGTTTTTT.

V usage is TRBV18 and J usage is TRBJ2-5; the D is unclear. In germline, CDR1 is KGHSH, CDR2 LQKENI. V lost 3 bases and J lost 4, with 6 bases in between. The CDR3 runs to 12 residues. CDR3 nucleotides: TGTGCCAGCTCACCTTCAGGAGAGACCCAGTACTTC. Amino acid sequence: CASSPSGETQYF.

V is TRBV28 and J is TRBJ1-5, with a possible D match to TRBD1 (5 bases). CDR3 size: 12 residues. Trimming left V 6 bases short and J 6 bases short, with 9 bases between. The germline V gene has CDR1 MDHEN and CDR2 SYDVKM. Here the CDR3 DNA reads TGTGCCAGCAGGTTAGGGGCTCAGCCCCAGCATTTT. Translation gives CASRLGAQPQHF. Filled out from reference TRBV28 and TRBJ1-5, the complete variable domain reads DVKVTQSSRYLVKRTGEKVFLECVQDMDHENMFWYRQDPGLGLRLIYFSYDVKMKEKGDIPEGYSVSREKKERFSLILESASTNQTSMYLCASRLGAQPQHFGDGTRLSIL.

The chain joins TRBV29-1 to TRBJ1-3; no reliable D call. The germline V and J ends were trimmed by 0 bases and 4 bases, with 16 bases remaining between them. The CDR3 runs to 16 residues. Germline V gene data show CDR1 as SQVTM and CDR2 as ANQGSEA. The CDR3 DNA reads as TGCAGCGTTGAAGATCTGAAATTGATCAGGGGAAACACCATATATTTT. This encodes CSVEDLKLIRGNTIYF.

The chain uses TRBV7-9 and TRBJ1-2, with D uncertain. Germline V gene sequence: CDR1 SEHNR, CDR2 FQNEAQ (reference sequence). V lost 1 base, J lost 2 bases, and 8 bases lay in between. This CDR3 comprises 14 residues. DNA for the CDR3: TGTGCCAGCAGCTTAGGGACGGGGAACTATGGCTACACCTTC. Its translation is CASSLGTGNYGYTF.

The rearrangement joins TRBV5-1 to TRBJ1-2; D is perhaps TRBD1 (6 bases). Germline V gene lookup returns CDR1 SGHRS and CDR2 YFSETQ. The CDR3 has 15 residues. Deletions cut 0 bases from V and 4 bases from J, with 13 bases between. CDR3 loop: CASSLEGRGVYGYTF. Written as DNA, the CDR3 is TGCGCCAGCAGCTTGGAGGGCAGGGGAGTCTATGGCTACACCTTC.

The V call is TRBV2, the J call TRBJ1-2, with D unclear. V shed 3 bases and J shed 8 bases, with 13 bases lying between them. This CDR3 has 13 residues. The germline V gene has CDR1 SNHLY and CDR2 FYNNEI. CDR3 amino acids: CASSDRGSNGYTF. Here the CDR3 DNA reads TGTGCCAGCAGTGACCGGGGTTCCAACGGCTACACCTTC.

This clone showed up just a few times. This chain uses TRBV2 with TRBJ1-2; TRBD1 is a possible D gene (6 bases). V was trimmed by 2 bases and J by 1 base, leaving 11 bases between them. The CDR3 totals 15 residues. The V gene's germline CDR1 is SNHLY and CDR2 FYNNEI. CDR3 in amino acids: CASSERTAYNYGYTF. The CDR3 DNA reads TGTGCCAGCAGTGAACGGACAGCTTATAACTATGGCTACACCTTC.

The CDR3 loop is CASSLGQRYGYTF. The CDR3 DNA is TGCGCCAGCAGCTTGGGACAGCGCTATGGCTACACCTTC. The chain recombines TRBV5-1 with TRBJ1-2, with D maybe TRBD1 (5 bases). The germline V and J ends were trimmed by 0 bases and 4 bases, with 7 bases remaining between them. Germline V lookup: CDR1 SGHRS, CDR2 YFSETQ. This CDR3 comprises 13 residues.

This sequence joins TRBV5-6 and TRBJ1-1, with 7 bases fitting TRBD1. J was trimmed by 0 bases and V by 4 bases; bases with no gene match: 3. Germline loops: CDR1 SGHDT, CDR2 YYEEEE. This CDR3 contains 14 residues. The CDR3 loop reads CASSAGQLNTEAFF. The DNA for the CDR3 is TGTGCCAGCAGCGCGGGACAGTTGAACACTGAAGCTTTCTTT.

The chain has TRBV6-1 and TRBJ1-2; 9 nucleotides agree with TRBD1. In germline, CDR1 is MNHNS, CDR2 SASEGT. Trimming cost V 1 base and J 4 bases; bases outside gene matches: 4. This CDR3 spans 15 amino acids. The CDR3 sequence: CASSEDRGHLYGYTF. The DNA of the CDR3 is TGTGCCAGCAGTGAAGACAGGGGGCACCTCTATGGCTACACCTTC.

The chain uses TRBV28 and TRBJ1-2, with TRBD1 matching over 8 bases. The CDR3 length is 13 residues. Germline CDR1 and CDR2: MDHEN and SYDVKM. V dropped 10 bases and J dropped 2; count of bases not matched to a gene: 6. For the CDR3, the DNA is TGTGCCACCGACAGGGGCCGCAACTATGGCTACACCTTC. As protein: CATDRGRNYGYTF.

This clone was picked up a small number of times. The CDR3 coding sequence is TGTGCCTGGAGTGTGCCCGGGGGGGTCGGCGAGCAGTACTTC. Translation gives CAWSVPGGVGEQYF. The chain carries TRBV30 and TRBJ2-7, with TRBD2 matching over 8 bases. The CDR3 is 14 residues long. The ends lost 0 bases at V and 6 bases at J; junction bases unmatched: 7. Germline values: CDR1 GTSNPN, CDR2 SVGIG (reference sequence). The variable domain in full, with the rest retrieved from reference TRBV30 and TRBJ2-7, is SQTIHQWPATLVQPVGSPLSLECTVEGTSNPNLYWYRQAAGRGLQLLFYSVGIGQISSEVPQNLSASRPQDRQFILSSKKLLLSDSGFYLCAWSVPGGVGEQYFGPGTRLTVT.

The chain has TRBV7-9 and TRBJ2-1, with a possible D match to TRBD2 (5 bases). CDR3 length: 13 residues. The germline CDR1 and CDR2 sequences are SEHNR and FQNEAQ (reference sequence). V lost 2 bases and J 10 bases, leaving 12 bases between the germline ends. DNA of the CDR3: TGTGCCAGCAGCTTAACGGGGAACGGAGAGCAGTTCTTC. Residues: CASSLTGNGEQFF.

The chain carries TRBV9 and TRBJ1-5; D is unresolved. The V gene's germline CDR1 is SGDLS and CDR2 YYNGEE. This CDR3 is 15 amino acids long. The V and J ends lost 4 bases and 7 bases respectively, with 18 bases between them. DNA for the CDR3: TGTGCCAGCAGCCCCGGAGGTTTCTTCTGGCAGCCCCAGCATTTT. Protein: CASSPGGFFWQPQHF.

CDR3: CASSFGTGQMNTEAFF. The CDR3 bases are TGTGCCAGCAGTTTTGGTACAGGACAAATGAACACTGAAGCTTTCTTT. The chain is built from TRBV6-5 and TRBJ1-1; D is perhaps TRBD1 (5 bases). This CDR3 is built from 16 residues. The V and J ends lost 4 bases and 0 bases respectively, with 15 bases between them. Looked up from germline, CDR1 is MNHEY and CDR2 is SVGAGI.